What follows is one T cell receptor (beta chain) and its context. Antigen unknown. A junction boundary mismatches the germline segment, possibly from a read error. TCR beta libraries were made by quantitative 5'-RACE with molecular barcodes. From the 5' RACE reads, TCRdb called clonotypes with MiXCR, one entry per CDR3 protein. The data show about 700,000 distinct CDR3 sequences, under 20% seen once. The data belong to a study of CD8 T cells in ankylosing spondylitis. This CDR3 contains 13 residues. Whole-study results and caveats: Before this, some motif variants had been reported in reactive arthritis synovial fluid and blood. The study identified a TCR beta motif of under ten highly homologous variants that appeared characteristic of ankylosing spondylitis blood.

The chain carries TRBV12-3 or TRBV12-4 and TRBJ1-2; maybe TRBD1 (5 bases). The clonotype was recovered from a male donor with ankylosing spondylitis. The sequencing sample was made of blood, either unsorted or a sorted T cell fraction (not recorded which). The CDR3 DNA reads TGTGCCAGCAGACCGGGGGGGGAAGCTTTCCATGCCTTC. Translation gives CASRPGGEAFHAF.